This T cell receptor (beta chain) stems from a study of cytomegalovirus exposure and HLA in healthy donors. Looking at the study overall: Clustering assigned about 79% of the 350 to 450 genotyped donors to the Caucasian-associated ancestry cluster. Findings and limits, study-wide: Rare TCR sequences dominated, though some public TCRs recurred in many donors. Associated with cytomegalovirus, according to the listing, were 150 to 200 TCR beta chains. The classifier, whose performance was assessed in both the original and validation cohorts, reportedly diagnosed cytomegalovirus status with high specificity and sensitivity.

PCR primers comprised 60 Vbeta and 13 Jbeta primers. Method: immunoSEQ multiplex PCR; TCRdb's copy keeps in-frame clones and lacks some. The table records approximately 100,000 clones, approximately 81% of them present only once. CDR3 length equals 15 residues. CDR1 KGHSH and CDR2 LQKENI come from the germline V gene. V was shortened by 5 bases and J by 0 bases, with 11 bases between the two germline ends. A note on this clone: Its antigen is as yet unknown.

Sample: PBMCs. The chain joins TRBV18 to TRBJ1-3; D is uncertain. The clonotype comes from a man aged 40-55 years in good health and CMV-seropositive. The CDR3 reads CASSKNGNSGNTIYF. CDR3 nucleotide sequence: TGTGCCAGCTCAAAAAACGGGAACTCTGGAAACACCATATATTTT.